This T cell receptor (beta chain) was profiled in a study of a mutant IDH1 vaccine in newly diagnosed glioma. Study at large: Vaccine administration was initiated 4-6 weeks following radiotherapy alone, or with temozolomide cycles. Patients had received radiotherapy, temozolomide, or both previously, most receiving both.

As for time point: week 47, end of study. With topical imiquimod, each dose of the vaccine consisted of 300 ug of mutant IDH1 20-mer peptide. Across weeks 1, 3, 5, 7, 11, 15, 19 and 23, patients received a vaccination each time, eight in all. The CDR3 is 14 amino acids. Germline V gives CDR1 WSHSY, CDR2 SAAADI. The V segment lost 7 bases and the J segment 3 bases; nucleotides outside the gene matches: 5. TCRdb's table, derived via immunoSEQ multiplex PCR, lists solely in-frame clones and lacks some. The profile covers 55,000 to 65,000 clones, with about 71% appearing a single time and 5% to 6.5% taken by the ten largest. As regards this clone: The antigen is not known.

The chain is built from TRBV10-2 and TRBJ2-5; TRBD2 matches 10 bases. This receptor was taken from a man in his forties or fifties with glioma. This material consisted of PBMCs, taken from a glioma patient whose treatment included an IDH1 peptide vaccine. As DNA, the CDR3 is TGCGCCAGCAAACTAGCGGGGAATGAAGAGACCCAGTACTTC. Its translation is CASKLAGNEETQYF.